The 20 T cell receptor beta chains presented below share a single source sample, sequenced in a study of blood T cell repertoires in COVID-19. Assay used: immunoSEQ multiplex PCR; TCRdb lists only in-frame clones, some missing. Of 300,000 to 400,000 clones detected, around 88% appear once; the ten largest clones hold 1.6%. Sequenced input: peripheral blood. These receptors were obtained from a woman aged 25 to 39 with COVID-19, enrolled during active disease.

This clone was recorded only once. The rearrangement joins TRBV7-9 to TRBJ2-1, with D perhaps matching TRBD2 (6 bases). CDR1 and CDR2 from the germline V gene are SEHNR and FQNEAQ (reference sequence). The germline V and J ends were trimmed by 2 bases and 2 bases, with 13 bases remaining between them. The CDR3 totals 16 residues. Here the CDR3 reads CASSLLGSGTYNEQFF. CDR3 DNA sequence: TGTGCCAGCAGCTTATTAGGTAGCGGTACCTACAATGAGCAGTTCTTC.

This chain uses TRBV3-1 (or the pseudogene TRBV3-2) with TRBJ2-2; 10 nucleotides line up with TRBD2. In germline, CDR1 is LGHDT, CDR2 YNNKEL (reference sequence). V was clipped by 4 bases and J by 3 bases; unmatched bases: 5. The CDR3 length is 16 residues. The CDR3 region is CASSLTSGVYTGELFF. CDR3 DNA sequence: TGTGCCAGCAGCCTCACTAGCGGGGTGTACACCGGGGAGCTGTTTTTT.

The gene calls are TRBV12-3 or TRBV12-4 and TRBJ1-2; no definite D call. V shed 6 bases and J shed 4 bases, with 12 bases lying between them. The CDR3 has 13 amino acids. The CDR3 here is CASSSSILYGYTF. The CDR3, as DNA: TGTGCCAGCAGCTCGTCCATACTCTATGGCTACACCTTC.

The chain employs TRBV30 and TRBJ2-1; 9 bases agree with TRBD2. Germline assignment: CDR1 GTSNPN and CDR2 SVGIG (reference sequence). Unmatched junction bases numbered 14, after V lost 2 bases and J lost 0 bases. CDR3 length: 19 residues. The CDR3 region has the DNA TGTGCCTGGAGTAATGGCGGGGGGGCCGTTTTCAACTCCTACAATGAGCAGTTCTTC. Its protein is CAWSNGGGAVFNSYNEQFF. Full variable domain (outside the CDR3, taken from reference TRBV30 and TRBJ2-1): SQTIHQWPATLVQPVGSPLSLECTVEGTSNPNLYWYRQAAGRGLQLLFYSVGIGQISSEVPQNLSASRPQDRQFILSSKKLLLSDSGFYLCAWSNGGGAVFNSYNEQFFGPGTRLTVL.

V gene TRBV6-2 or TRBV6-3 combines with J gene TRBJ2-7; a possible D gene is TRBD2 (5 bases). Looked up from germline, CDR1 is MNHEY and CDR2 is SVGEGT. V gave up 5 bases and J gave up 1 base, with 15 bases separating them. The CDR3 has 15 amino acids. The CDR3 nucleotides are TGTGCCAGCAGTATAGCAGCTAGCCTATCCTACGAGCAGTACTTC. Translated: CASSIAASLSYEQYF.

Comment on this clone: Other DNA sequences from this sample encode an identical CDR3 as well. The J gene is TRBJ1-3, the V gene TRBV9; D unresolved. The germline gives CDR1 SGDLS, CDR2 YYNGEE. There are 13 residues in the CDR3. With 3 bases removed from V and 7 bases from J, the gap between germline ends came to 11 bases. The CDR3 DNA follows: TGTGCCAGCAGCGCCGGGAGAGGGAACACCATATATTTT. Its translation is CASSAGRGNTIYF.

This chain joins TRBV7-9 and TRBJ2-5, with D perhaps matching TRBD2 (5 bases). Trimming stripped 5 bases from V and 1 base from J, with 11 bases between. This CDR3 has 14 amino acids. Per the germline V gene, CDR1 is SEHNR and CDR2 is FQNEAQ (reference sequence). CDR3 DNA sequence: TGTGCCAGCAGCCTGCCGGGGTTCCAAGAGACCCAGTACTTC. This codes for CASSLPGFQETQYF.

The chain couples TRBV5-1 to TRBJ1-4, with D perhaps matching TRBD1 (6 bases). The germline V and J ends were trimmed by 3 bases and 0 bases, with 9 bases remaining between them. Germline V gives CDR1 SGHRS, CDR2 YFSETQ. This CDR3 is 15 amino acids long. This CDR3 is CASSWTDATNEKLFF. The CDR3 region has the DNA TGCGCCAGCAGCTGGACAGATGCAACTAATGAAAAACTGTTTTTT.

This sequence joins TRBV15 and TRBJ1-2; TRBD1 agrees at 8 bases. The V gene end was trimmed by 1 base and the J gene end by 4 bases; junction bases not matched to a gene: 11. Germline lookup yields CDR1 LNHNV and CDR2 YYDKDF (reference sequence). The CDR3 has 17 amino acids. DNA of the CDR3: TGTGCCACCAGCAGAGTGGACAGGGCCATCCCTATCTATGGCTACACCTTC. This codes for CATSRVDRAIPIYGYTF.

The chain is built from TRBV5-1 and TRBJ1-1; 8 bases map to TRBD1. Germline V gives CDR1 SGHRS, CDR2 YFSETQ. This CDR3 region has 14 residues. With V trimmed by 0 bases and J by 6 bases, 4 bases remained unmatched. The CDR3 nucleotides are TGCGCCAGCAGCTTGGGGACAGGGTATCCTGAAGCTTTCTTT. This gives the protein CASSLGTGYPEAFF.

The V and J genes are TRBV7-2 and TRBJ1-6, with D possibly TRBD1 on 6 matching bases. This CDR3 is 13 amino acids long. Germline CDR1 SGHTA, CDR2 FQGNSA. The V and J ends lost 3 bases and 9 bases respectively, with 9 bases between them. CDR3 sequence: CASSFTGSSPLHF. For the CDR3, the DNA is TGTGCCAGCAGCTTTACAGGGAGTTCACCCCTCCACTTT.

The CDR3 region has the DNA TGCGCCAGCAGCAGAGGGACAGGGTTTCGAAACACCATATATTTT. Translation gives CASSRGTGFRNTIYF. The chain employs TRBV5-1 and TRBJ1-3; 9 nucleotides line up with TRBD1. Germline trimming cut 4 bases from V and 5 bases from J; bases unmatched to any gene: 7. CDR1 SGHRS and CDR2 YFSETQ come from the germline V gene. This CDR3 comprises 15 residues.

The V gene is TRBV27, the J gene TRBJ1-1; 9 bases are a match to TRBD1. This CDR3 contains 16 residues. Germline CDR1 is MNHEY and CDR2 is SMNVEV (reference sequence). V lost 7 bases to trimming and J lost 1 base; unmatched junction nucleotides: 10. The CDR3 spells CASTPDRGGRNTEAFF. Here the CDR3 DNA reads TGTGCCAGCACACCGGACAGGGGTGGTCGGAACACTGAAGCTTTCTTT.

The rearrangement uses TRBV4-1 and TRBJ1-2; 7 bases map to TRBD1. From germline, CDR1 is MGHRA and CDR2 YSYEKL. With 3 bases clipped from V and 0 bases from J, the junction kept 10 bases outside the gene matches. The CDR3 spans 17 residues. The CDR3 loop reads CASSQEVDRVANYGYTF. CDR3 bases: TGCGCCAGCAGCCAGGAGGTCGACAGGGTAGCTAACTATGGCTACACCTTC.

This clone was detected only once. The V gene is TRBV5-4, the J gene TRBJ2-1; D is possibly TRBD1 (8 bases). The CDR3 spans 15 residues. Germline lookup yields CDR1 SGHNT and CDR2 YYREEE (reference sequence). With 5 bases removed from V and 6 bases from J, the gap between germline ends came to 18 bases. The CDR3 loop reads CASSRGGQVINEQFF. Here the CDR3 DNA reads TGTGCCAGCAGTCGCGGGGGACAGGTTATCAATGAGCAGTTCTTC.

The chain carries TRBV6-5 and TRBJ1-4; 8 bases fit TRBD1. Unmatched junction bases numbered 9, after V lost 7 bases and J lost 8 bases. CDR1 and CDR2 from the germline V gene are MNHEY and SVGAGI. This CDR3 is 14 amino acids long. The CDR3 DNA reads as TGTGCCAGCATTCACAGGGGGGGCGGCGAAAAACTGTTTTTT. It yields the protein CASIHRGGGEKLFF.

The CDR3 nucleotides are TGTGCCACCAGTGATTACAGGGTTCGCACAGATACGCAGTATTTT. It codes for CATSDYRVRTDTQYF. The chain is built from TRBV24-1 and TRBJ2-3; D perhaps matches TRBD1 (6 bases). Trimming removed 2 bases at V and 1 base at J, with 9 bases between. Germline lookup yields CDR1 KGHDR and CDR2 SFDVKD. The CDR3 spans 15 residues.

The CDR3 nucleotides read TGTGCCAGCAGCCCGGGGACAGCTCGTGATGGAAACACCATATATTTT. Residues: CASSPGTARDGNTIYF. The chain has TRBV5-4 and TRBJ1-3, with 7 bases matching TRBD1. The V segment lost 4 bases and the J segment 3 bases; nucleotides outside the gene matches: 10. Germline V gives CDR1 SGHNT, CDR2 YYREEE (reference sequence). The CDR3 has 16 amino acids.

The chain is built from TRBV2 and TRBJ2-7; the D is unclear. The V gene lost 2 bases and the J gene lost 2 bases, with 10 bases spanning the gap. This CDR3 region has 14 residues. Germline V lookup: CDR1 SNHLY, CDR2 FYNNEI. The CDR3 region has the DNA TGTGCCAGCAGTGAATTGGCATCTCCCTACGAGCAGTACTTC. It yields the protein CASSELASPYEQYF.

CDR3 residues: CASSPELDTEAFF. The CDR3 nucleotides are TGTGCCAGCAGCCCCGAGTTAGACACTGAAGCTTTCTTT. The chain is built from TRBV5-4 and TRBJ1-1, with D hard to call. The CDR3 is made up of 13 amino acids. Germline V CDR1 and CDR2: SGHNT, YYREEE (reference sequence). V was trimmed by 4 bases and J by 3 bases, leaving 10 bases between them.